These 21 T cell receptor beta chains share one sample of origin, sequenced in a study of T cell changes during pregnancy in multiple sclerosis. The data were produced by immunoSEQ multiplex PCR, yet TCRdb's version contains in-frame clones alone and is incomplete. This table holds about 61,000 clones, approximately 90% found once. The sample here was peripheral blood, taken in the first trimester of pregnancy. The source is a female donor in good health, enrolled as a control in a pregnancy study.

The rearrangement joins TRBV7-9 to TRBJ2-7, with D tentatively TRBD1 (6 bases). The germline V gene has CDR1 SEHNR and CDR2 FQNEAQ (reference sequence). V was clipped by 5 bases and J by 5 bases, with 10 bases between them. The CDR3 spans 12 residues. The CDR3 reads CASSPTGNEQYF. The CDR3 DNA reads TGTGCCAGCAGCCCGACAGGTAACGAGCAGTACTTC.

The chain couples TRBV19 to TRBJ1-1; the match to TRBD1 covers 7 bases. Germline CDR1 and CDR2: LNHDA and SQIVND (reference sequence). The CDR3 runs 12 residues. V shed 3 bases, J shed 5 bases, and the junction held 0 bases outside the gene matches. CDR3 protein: CASSIRGTEAFF. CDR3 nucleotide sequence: TGTGCCAGTAGTATCAGGGGGACTGAAGCTTTCTTT.

In DNA, the CDR3 is TGTGCCAGCAGCTTATGGGACACCAGGAGTGGAAAACTGTTTTTT. It translates to CASSLWDTRSGKLFF. The chain is built from TRBV5-4 and TRBJ1-4; D is possibly TRBD1 (6 bases). Trimming removed 2 bases at V and 10 bases at J, with 18 bases between. This CDR3 is 15 amino acids long. The germline CDR1 and CDR2 sequences are SGHNT and YYREEE (reference sequence). The full variable domain, its missing parts supplied by reference TRBV5-4 and TRBJ1-4, is ETGVTQSPTHLIKTRGQQVTLRCSSQSGHNTVSWYQQALGQGPQFIFQYYREEENGRGNFPPRFSGLQFPNYSSELNVNALELDDSALYLCASSLWDTRSGKLFFGSGTQLSVL.

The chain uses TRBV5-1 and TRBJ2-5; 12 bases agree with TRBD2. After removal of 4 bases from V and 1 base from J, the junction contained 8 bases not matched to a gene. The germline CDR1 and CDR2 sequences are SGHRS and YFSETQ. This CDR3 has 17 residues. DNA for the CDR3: TGCGCCAGCAGCCGCCGGACTAGCGGGGCTGCCCAAGAGACCCAGTACTTC. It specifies CASSRRTSGAAQETQYF.

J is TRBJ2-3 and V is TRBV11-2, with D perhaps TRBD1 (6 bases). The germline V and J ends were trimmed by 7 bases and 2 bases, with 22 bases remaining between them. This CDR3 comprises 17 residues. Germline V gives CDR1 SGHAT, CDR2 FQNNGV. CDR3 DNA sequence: TGTGCCAGCAAAGGTGTCACCAAAACAGGGTCCACAGATACGCAGTATTTT. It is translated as CASKGVTKTGSTDTQYF.

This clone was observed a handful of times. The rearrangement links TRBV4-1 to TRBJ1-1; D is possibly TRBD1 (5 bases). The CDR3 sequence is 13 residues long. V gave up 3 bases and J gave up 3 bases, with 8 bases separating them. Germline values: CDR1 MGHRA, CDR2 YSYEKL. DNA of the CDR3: TGCGCCAGCAGCCATCACAGGTACACTGAAGCTTTCTTT. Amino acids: CASSHHRYTEAFF.

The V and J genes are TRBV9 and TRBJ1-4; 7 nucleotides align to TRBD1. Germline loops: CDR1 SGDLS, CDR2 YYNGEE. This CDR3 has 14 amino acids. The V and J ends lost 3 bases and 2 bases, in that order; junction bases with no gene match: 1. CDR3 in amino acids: CASSAGQTNEKLFF. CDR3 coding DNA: TGTGCCAGCAGCGCGGGACAGACTAATGAAAAACTGTTTTTT.

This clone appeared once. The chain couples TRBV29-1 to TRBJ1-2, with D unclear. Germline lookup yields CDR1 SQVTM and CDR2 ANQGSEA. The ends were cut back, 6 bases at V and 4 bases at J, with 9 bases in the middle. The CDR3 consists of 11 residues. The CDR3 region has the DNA TGCAGCGTCCGAGGAAGCTATGGCTACACCTTC. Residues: CSVRGSYGYTF. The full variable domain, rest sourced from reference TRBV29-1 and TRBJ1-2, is SAVISQKPSRDICQRGTSLTIQCQVDSQVTMMFWYRQQPGQSLTLIATANQGSEATYESGFVIDKFPISRPNLTFSTLTVSNMSPEDSSIYLCSVRGSYGYTFGSGTRLTVV.

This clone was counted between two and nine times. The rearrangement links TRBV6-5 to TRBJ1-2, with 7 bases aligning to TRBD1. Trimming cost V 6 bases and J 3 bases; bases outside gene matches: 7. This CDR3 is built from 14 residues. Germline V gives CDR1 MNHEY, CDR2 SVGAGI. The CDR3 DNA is TGTGCCAGCAGGGCGGTAGGGGGCGACTATGGCTACACCTTC. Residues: CASRAVGGDYGYTF.

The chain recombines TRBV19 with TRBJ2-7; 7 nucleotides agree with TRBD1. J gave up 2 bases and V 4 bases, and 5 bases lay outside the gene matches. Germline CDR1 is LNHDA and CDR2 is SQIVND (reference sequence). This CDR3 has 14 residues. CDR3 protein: CASSREGTAYEQYF. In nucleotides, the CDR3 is TGTGCCAGTAGTAGAGAAGGGACAGCCTACGAGCAGTACTTC.

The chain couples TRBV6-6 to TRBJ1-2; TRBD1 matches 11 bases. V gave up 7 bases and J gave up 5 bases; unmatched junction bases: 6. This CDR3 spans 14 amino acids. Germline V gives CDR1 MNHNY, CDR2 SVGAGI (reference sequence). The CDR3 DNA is TGTGCCAGCAATACCGGGACAGGGGGATATGGCTACACCTTC. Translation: CASNTGTGGYGYTF.

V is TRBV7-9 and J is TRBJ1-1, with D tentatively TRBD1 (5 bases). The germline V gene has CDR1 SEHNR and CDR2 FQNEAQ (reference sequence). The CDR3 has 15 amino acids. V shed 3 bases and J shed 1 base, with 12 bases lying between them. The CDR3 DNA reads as TGTGCCAGCAGCTTCTGGCCAGGGAAGAACACTGAAGCTTTCTTT. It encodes CASSFWPGKNTEAFF.

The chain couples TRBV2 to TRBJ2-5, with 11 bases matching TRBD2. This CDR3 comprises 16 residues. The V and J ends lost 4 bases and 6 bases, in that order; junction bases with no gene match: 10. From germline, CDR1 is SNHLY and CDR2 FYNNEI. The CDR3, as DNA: TGTGCCAGCAGTGCCCTACTAGCGGGGGCCGGGAAGACCCAGTACTTC. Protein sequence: CASSALLAGAGKTQYF. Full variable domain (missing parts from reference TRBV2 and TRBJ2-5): EPEVTQTPSHQVTQMGQEVILRCVPISNHLYFYWYRQILGQKVEFLVSFYNNEISEKSEIFDDQFSVERPDGSNFTLKIRSTKLEDSAMYFCASSALLAGAGKTQYFGPGTRLLVL.

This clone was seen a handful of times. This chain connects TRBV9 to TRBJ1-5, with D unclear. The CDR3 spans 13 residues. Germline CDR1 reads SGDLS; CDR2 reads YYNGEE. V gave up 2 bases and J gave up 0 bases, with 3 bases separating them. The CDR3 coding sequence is TGTGCCAGCAGCGTTCATAGCAATCAGCCCCAGCATTTT. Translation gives CASSVHSNQPQHF.

The CDR3 DNA follows: TGTGCCAGCAGCCCAGGACAGGGGTTACCCTCCTACAATGAGCAGTTCTTC. It codes for CASSPGQGLPSYNEQFF. V gene TRBV14 combines with J gene TRBJ2-1, with 9 bases fitting TRBD1. CDR3 length equals 17 residues. The junction had 7 bases not matched to a gene; V was cut back by 4 bases and J by 0 bases. The germline CDR1 and CDR2 sequences are SGHDN and FVKESK.

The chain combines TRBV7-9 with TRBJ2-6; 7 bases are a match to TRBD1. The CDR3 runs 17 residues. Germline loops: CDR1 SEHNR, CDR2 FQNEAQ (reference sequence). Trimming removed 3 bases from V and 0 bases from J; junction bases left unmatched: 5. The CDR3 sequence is CASSFRDRPSGANVLTF. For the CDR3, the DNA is TGTGCCAGCAGCTTCCGGGACAGACCCTCTGGGGCCAACGTCCTGACTTTC.

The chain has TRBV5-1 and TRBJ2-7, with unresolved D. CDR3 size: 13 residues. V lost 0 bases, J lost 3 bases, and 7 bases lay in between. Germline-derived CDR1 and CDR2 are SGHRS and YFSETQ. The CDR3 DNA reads TGCGCCAGCAGCTTGGGAACCGGCTACGAGCAGTACTTC. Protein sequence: CASSLGTGYEQYF.

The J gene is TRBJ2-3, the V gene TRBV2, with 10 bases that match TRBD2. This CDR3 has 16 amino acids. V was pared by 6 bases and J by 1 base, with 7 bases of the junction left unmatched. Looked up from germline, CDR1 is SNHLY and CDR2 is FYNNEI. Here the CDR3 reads CASRAGTSVRTDTQYF. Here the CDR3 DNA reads TGTGCCAGCAGGGCCGGGACTAGCGTTCGCACAGATACGCAGTATTTT.

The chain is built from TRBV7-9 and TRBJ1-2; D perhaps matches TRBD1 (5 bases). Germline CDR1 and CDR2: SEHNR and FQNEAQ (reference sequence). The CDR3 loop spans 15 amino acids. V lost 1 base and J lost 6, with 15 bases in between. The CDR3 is CASSLVPETANGYTF. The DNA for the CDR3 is TGTGCCAGCAGCTTAGTGCCCGAGACAGCCAATGGCTACACCTTC. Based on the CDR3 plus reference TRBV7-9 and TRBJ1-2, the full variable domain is DTGVSQNPRHKITKRGQNVTFRCDPISEHNRLYWYRQTLGQGPEFLTYFQNEAQLEKSRLLSDRFSAERPKGSFSTLEIQRTEQGDSAMYLCASSLVPETANGYTFGSGTRLTVV.

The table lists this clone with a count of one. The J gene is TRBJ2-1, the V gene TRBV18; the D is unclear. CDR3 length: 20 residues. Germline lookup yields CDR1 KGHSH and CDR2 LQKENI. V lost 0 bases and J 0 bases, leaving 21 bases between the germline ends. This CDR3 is CASSPPANVKAASSYNEQFF. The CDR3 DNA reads TGTGCCAGCTCACCACCGGCAAACGTAAAGGCCGCTAGCTCCTACAATGAGCAGTTCTTC.

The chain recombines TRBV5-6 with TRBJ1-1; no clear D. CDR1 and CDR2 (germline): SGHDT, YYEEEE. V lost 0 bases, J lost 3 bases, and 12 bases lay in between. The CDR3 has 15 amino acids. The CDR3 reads CASSLEMTGHTEAFF. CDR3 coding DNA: TGTGCCAGCAGCTTGGAAATGACGGGTCACACTGAAGCTTTCTTT.